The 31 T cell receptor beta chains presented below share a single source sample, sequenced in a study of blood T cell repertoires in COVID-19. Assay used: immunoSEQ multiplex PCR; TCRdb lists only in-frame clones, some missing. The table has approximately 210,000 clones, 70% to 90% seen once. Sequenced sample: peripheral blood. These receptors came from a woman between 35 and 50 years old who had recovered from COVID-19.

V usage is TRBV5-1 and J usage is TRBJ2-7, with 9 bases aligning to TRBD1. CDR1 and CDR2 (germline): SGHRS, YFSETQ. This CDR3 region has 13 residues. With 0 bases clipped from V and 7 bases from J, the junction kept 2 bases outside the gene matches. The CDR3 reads CASSLAGTGEQYF. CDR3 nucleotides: TGCGCCAGCAGCTTGGCCGGGACAGGGGAGCAGTACTTC. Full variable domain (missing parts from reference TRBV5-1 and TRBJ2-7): KAGVTQTPRYLIKTRGQQVTLSCSPISGHRSVSWYQQTPGQGLQFLFEYFSETQRNKGNFPGRFSGRQFSNSRSEMNVSTLELGDSALYLCASSLAGTGEQYFGPGTRLTVT.

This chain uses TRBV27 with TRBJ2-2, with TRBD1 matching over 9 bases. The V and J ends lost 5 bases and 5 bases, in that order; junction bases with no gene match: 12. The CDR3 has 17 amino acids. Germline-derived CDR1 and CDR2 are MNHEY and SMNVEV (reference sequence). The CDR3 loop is CASSKFEDRGNTGELFF. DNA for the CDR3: TGTGCCAGCAGTAAATTTGAGGACAGGGGTAATACCGGGGAGCTGTTTTTT.

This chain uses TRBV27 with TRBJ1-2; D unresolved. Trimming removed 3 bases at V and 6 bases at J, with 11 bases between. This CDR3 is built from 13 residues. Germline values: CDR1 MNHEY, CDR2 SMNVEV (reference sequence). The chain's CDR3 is CASSLNTGNGYTF. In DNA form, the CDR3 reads TGTGCCAGCAGTTTGAATACCGGGAATGGCTACACCTTC.

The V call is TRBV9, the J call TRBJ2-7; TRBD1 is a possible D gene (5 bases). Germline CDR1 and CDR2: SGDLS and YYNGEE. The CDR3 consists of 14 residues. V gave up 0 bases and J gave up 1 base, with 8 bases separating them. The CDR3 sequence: CASSVEAGSYEQYF. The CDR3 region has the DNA TGTGCCAGCAGCGTAGAGGCAGGGTCCTACGAGCAGTACTTC.

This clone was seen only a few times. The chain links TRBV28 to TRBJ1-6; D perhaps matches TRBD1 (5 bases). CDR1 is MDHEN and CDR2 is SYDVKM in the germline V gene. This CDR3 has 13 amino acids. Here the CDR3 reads CAGQRQYNSPLHF. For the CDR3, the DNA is TGTGCTGGACAAAGACAATATAATTCACCCCTCCACTTT.

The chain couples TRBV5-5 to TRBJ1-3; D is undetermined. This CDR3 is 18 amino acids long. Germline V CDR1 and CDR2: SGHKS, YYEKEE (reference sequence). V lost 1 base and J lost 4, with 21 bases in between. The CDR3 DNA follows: TGTGCCAGCAGCTTGTTCCTTCCTTGGGAGGGAAGAGGAAACACCATATATTTT. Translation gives CASSLFLPWEGRGNTIYF. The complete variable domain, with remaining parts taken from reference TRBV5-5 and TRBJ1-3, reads DAGVTQSPTHLIKTRGQQVTLRCSPISGHKSVSWYQQVLGQGPQFIFQYYEKEERGRGNFPDRFSARQFPNYSSELNVNALLLGDSALYLCASSLFLPWEGRGNTIYFGEGSWLTVV.

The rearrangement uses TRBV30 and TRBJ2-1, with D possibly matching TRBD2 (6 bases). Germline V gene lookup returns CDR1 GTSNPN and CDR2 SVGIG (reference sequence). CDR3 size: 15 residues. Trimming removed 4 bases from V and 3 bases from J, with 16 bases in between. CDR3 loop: CAWTIGSGFYNEQFF. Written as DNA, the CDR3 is TGTGCCTGGACTATAGGTAGCGGCTTCTACAATGAGCAGTTCTTC.

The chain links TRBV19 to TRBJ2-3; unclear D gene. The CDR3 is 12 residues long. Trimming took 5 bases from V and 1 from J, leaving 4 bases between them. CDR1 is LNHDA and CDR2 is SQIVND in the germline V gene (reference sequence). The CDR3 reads CASSPGTDTQYF. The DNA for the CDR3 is TGTGCCAGTAGTCCCGGCACAGATACGCAGTATTTT.

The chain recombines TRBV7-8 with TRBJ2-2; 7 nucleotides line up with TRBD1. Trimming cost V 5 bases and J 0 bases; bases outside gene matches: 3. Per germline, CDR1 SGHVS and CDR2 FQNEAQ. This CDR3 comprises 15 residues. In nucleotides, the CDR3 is TGTGCCAGCAGCCTCGACAGGGCGAACACCGGGGAGCTGTTTTTT. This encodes CASSLDRANTGELFF.

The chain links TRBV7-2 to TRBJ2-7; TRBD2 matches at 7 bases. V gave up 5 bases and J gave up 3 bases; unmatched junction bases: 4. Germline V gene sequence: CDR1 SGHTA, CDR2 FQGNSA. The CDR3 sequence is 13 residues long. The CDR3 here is CASSDSGGYEQYF. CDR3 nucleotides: TGTGCCAGCAGCGATTCGGGGGGCTACGAGCAGTACTTC.

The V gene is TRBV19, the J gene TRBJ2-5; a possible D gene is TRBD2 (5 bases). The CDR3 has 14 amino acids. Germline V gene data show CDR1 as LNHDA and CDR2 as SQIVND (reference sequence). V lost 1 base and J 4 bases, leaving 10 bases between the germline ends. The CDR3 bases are TGTGCCAGTAGTATAGCGGGATCGTTAGAGACCCAGTACTTC. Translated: CASSIAGSLETQYF. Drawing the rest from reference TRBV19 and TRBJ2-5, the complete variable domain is DGGITQSPKYLFRKEGQNVTLSCEQNLNHDAMYWYRQDPGQGLRLIYYSQIVNDFQKGDIAEGYSVSREKKESFPLTVTSAQKNPTAFYLCASSIAGSLETQYFGPGTRLLVL.

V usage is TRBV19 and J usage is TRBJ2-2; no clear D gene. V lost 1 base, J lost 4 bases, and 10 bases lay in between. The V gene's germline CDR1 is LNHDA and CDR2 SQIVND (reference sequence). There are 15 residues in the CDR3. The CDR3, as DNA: TGTGCCAGTAGTATAGGCCAGCGTGGCACCGGGGAGCTGTTTTTT. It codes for CASSIGQRGTGELFF.

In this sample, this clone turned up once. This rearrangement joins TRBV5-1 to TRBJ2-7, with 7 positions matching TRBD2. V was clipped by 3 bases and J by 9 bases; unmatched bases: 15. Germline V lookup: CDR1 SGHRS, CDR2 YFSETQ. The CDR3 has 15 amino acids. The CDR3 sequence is CASSSELGGSFGQYF. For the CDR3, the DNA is TGCGCCAGCAGCTCAGAATTAGGCGGGAGTTTTGGGCAGTACTTC.

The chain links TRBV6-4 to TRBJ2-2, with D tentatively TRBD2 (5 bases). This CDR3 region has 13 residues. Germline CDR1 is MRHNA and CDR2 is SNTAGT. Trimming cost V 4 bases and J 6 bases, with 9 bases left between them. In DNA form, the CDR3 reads TGTGCCAGCAGTGTCGGGGTCGCCGGGGAGCTGTTTTTT. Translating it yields CASSVGVAGELFF.

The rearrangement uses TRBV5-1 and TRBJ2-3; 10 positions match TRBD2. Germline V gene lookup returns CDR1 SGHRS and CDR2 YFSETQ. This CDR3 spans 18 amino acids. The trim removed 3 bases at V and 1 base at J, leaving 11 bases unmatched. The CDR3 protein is CASSSAPPLAGGTDTQYF. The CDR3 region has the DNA TGCGCCAGCAGCTCTGCACCACCTCTAGCGGGAGGCACAGATACGCAGTATTTT.

As DNA, the CDR3 is TGTGCCAGCAGTGATTGGGGAGCAGATCACACAGATACGCAGTATTTT. The encoded protein is CASSDWGADHTDTQYF. The chain uses TRBV25-1 and TRBJ2-3; the D gene is possibly TRBD2 (5 bases). The germline V and J ends were trimmed by 3 bases and 2 bases, with 15 bases remaining between them. CDR3 length equals 16 residues. Germline CDR1 reads MGHDK; CDR2 reads SYGVNS.

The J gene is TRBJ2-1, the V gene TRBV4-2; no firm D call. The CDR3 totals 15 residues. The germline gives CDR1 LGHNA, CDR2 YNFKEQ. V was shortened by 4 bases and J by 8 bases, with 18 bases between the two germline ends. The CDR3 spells CASSLQPTPGDEQFF. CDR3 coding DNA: TGTGCCAGCAGCCTCCAACCCACTCCAGGCGATGAGCAGTTCTTC.

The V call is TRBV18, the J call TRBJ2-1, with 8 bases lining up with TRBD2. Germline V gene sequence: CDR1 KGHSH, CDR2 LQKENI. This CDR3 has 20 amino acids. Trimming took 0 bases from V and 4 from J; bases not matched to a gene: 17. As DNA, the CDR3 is TGTGCCAGCTCACCACCGGTCGGGGTAGCGGGACGTGCGCTGTACAATGAGCAGTTCTTC. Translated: CASSPPVGVAGRALYNEQFF.

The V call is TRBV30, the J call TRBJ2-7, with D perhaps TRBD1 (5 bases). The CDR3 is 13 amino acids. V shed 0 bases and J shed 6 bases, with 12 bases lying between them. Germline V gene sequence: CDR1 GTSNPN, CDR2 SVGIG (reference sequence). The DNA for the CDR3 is TGTGCCTGGAGTGTATCAGGGTCTGGCGAGCAGTACTTC. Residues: CAWSVSGSGEQYF.

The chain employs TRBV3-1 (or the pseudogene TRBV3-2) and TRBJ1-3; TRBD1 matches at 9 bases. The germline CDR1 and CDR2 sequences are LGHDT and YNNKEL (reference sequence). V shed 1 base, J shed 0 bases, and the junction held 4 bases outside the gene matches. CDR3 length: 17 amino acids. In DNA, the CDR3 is TGTGCCAGCAGCCAAGTACAGACAGGGGGCTCTGGAAACACCATATATTTT. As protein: CASSQVQTGGSGNTIYF.

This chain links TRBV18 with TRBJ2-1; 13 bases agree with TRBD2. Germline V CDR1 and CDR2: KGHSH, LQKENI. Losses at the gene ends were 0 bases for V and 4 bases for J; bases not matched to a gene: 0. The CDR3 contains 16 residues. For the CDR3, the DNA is TGTGCCAGCTCACCACCGGGACTAGCGGGATACAATGAGCAGTTCTTC. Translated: CASSPPGLAGYNEQFF.

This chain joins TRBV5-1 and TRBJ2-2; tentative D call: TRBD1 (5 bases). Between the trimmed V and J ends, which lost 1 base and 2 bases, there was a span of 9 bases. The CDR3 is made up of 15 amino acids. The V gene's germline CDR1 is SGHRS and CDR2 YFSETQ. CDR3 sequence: CASSLTRANTGELFF. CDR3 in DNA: TGCGCCAGCAGCTTGACCAGGGCAAACACCGGGGAGCTGTTTTTT. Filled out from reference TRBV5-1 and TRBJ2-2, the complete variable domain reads KAGVTQTPRYLIKTRGQQVTLSCSPISGHRSVSWYQQTPGQGLQFLFEYFSETQRNKGNFPGRFSGRQFSNSRSEMNVSTLELGDSALYLCASSLTRANTGELFFGEGSRLTVL.

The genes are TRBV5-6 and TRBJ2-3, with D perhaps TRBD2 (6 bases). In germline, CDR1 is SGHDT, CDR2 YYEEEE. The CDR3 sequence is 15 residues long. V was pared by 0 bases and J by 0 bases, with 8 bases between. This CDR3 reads CASSLAGTSTDTQYF. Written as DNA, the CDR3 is TGTGCCAGCAGCTTGGCGGGGACTAGCACAGATACGCAGTATTTT.

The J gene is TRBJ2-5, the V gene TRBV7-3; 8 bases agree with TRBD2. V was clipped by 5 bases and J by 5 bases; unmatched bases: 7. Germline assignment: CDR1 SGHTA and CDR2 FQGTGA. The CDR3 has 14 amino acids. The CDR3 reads CASSRGPGGETQYF. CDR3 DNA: TGTGCCAGCAGCCGAGGACCGGGAGGGGAGACCCAGTACTTC. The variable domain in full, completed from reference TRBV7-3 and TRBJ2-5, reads GAGVSQTPSNKVTEKGKYVELRCDPISGHTALYWYRQSLGQGPEFLIYFQGTGAADDSGLPNDRFFAVRPEGSVSTLKIQRTERGDSAVYLCASSRGPGGETQYFGPGTRLLVL.

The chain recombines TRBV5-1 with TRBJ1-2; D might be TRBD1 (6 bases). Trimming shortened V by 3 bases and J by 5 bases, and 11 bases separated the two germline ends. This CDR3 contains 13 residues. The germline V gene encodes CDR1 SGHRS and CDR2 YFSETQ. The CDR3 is CASSSDSLYGYTF. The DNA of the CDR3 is TGCGCCAGCAGCTCGGACAGCCTTTATGGCTACACCTTC.

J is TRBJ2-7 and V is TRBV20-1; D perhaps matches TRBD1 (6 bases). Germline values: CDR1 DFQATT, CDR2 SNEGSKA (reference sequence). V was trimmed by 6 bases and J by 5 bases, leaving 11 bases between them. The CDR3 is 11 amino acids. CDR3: CSAQTGHEQYF. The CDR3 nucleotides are TGCAGTGCCCAAACAGGGCACGAGCAGTACTTC.

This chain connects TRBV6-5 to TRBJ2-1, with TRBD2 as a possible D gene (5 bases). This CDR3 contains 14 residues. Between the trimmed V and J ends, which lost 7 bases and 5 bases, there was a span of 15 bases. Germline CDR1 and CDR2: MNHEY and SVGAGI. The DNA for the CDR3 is TGTGCCAGCACCCCAACTGCGGGCGACAATGAGCAGTTCTTC. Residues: CASTPTAGDNEQFF.

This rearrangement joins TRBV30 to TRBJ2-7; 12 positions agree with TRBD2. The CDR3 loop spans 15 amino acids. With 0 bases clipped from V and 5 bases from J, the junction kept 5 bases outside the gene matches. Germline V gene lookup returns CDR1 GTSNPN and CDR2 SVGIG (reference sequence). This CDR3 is CAWSVRLAGVHEQYF. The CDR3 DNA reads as TGTGCCTGGAGTGTAAGACTAGCGGGAGTCCACGAGCAGTACTTC.

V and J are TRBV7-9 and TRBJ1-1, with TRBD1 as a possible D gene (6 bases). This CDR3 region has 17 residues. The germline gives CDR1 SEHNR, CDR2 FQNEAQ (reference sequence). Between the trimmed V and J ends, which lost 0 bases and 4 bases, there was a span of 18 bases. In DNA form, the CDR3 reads TGTGCCAGCAGCTTAGCTGGGGGGGCAGGATTTGGCACTGAAGCTTTCTTT. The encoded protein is CASSLAGGAGFGTEAFF.

DNA for the CDR3: TGTGCTAGTGGTTTGGGGGCTAGCGGAGCTAGCACAGATACGCAGTATTTT. Translation: CASGLGASGASTDTQYF. The chain uses TRBV12-5 and TRBJ2-3; TRBD2 agrees at 7 bases. Unmatched junction bases numbered 7, after V lost 1 base and J lost 0 bases. CDR1 is LGHNT, CDR2 FRNRAP, per germline. The CDR3 contains 17 residues.

CDR3: CASTSGSSYNEQFF. CDR3 bases: TGTGCCAGCACAAGCGGGAGCTCCTACAATGAGCAGTTCTTC. This chain joins TRBV28 and TRBJ2-1, with TRBD2 matching 8 bases. The CDR3 is made up of 14 amino acids. Trimming removed 7 bases from V and 0 bases from J; junction bases left unmatched: 2. Per germline, CDR1 MDHEN and CDR2 SYDVKM.